The clone carrying this T cell receptor (beta chain) was counted only a few times. The source of the sample is a study of early T cells in non-severe SARS-CoV-2 infection. TCRdb reprocessed the 5' RACE reads via MiXCR and lists one record per CDR3 protein. The sample lists 35,000 to 45,000 distinct CDR3 sequences; roughly 6.8% were seen once. Looked up from germline, CDR1 is SQVTM and CDR2 is ANQGSEA. This CDR3 is 15 amino acids long. V was cut by 4 bases and J by 5 bases, with 18 bases left in between. The origin of this receptor is an adult who was a healthcare worker with PCR-confirmed SARS-CoV-2 infection or an uninfected control (not recorded which). The chain uses TRBV29-1 and TRBJ2-1; D unclear. The sequences come from whole blood, collected at baseline. The CDR3 is CSVGNYNWDNNEQFF. For the CDR3, the DNA is TGCAGCGTTGGAAACTATAATTGGGATAACAATGAGCAGTTCTTC.